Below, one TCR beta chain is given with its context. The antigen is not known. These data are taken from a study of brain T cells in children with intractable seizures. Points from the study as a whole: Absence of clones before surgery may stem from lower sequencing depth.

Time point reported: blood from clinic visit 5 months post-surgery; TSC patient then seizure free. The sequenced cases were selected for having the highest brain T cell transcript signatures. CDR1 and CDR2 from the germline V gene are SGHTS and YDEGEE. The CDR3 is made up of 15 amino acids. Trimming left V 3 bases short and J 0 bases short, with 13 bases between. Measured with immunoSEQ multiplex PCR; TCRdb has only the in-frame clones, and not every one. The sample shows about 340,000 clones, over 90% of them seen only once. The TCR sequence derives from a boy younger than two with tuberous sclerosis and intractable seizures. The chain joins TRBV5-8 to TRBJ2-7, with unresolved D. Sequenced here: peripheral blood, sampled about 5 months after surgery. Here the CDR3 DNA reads TGTGCCAGCAGCTCCGGACCGATCCCCTCCTACGAGCAGTACTTC. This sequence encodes CASSSGPIPSYEQYF.